A selection of T cell receptor beta chains follows, all from one sample in a study of cytomegalovirus exposure and HLA in healthy donors. The method was immunoSEQ multiplex PCR; TCRdb's version includes in-frame clones alone and lacks a portion of them. The data hold some 130,000 clones, with over 65% observed a single time. Sequences were obtained from PBMCs. The receptors were gathered from a woman aged 25 to 45 in good health and CMV-seropositive. Each CDR3 is given with its conserved first and last residue. Fields, in order: V gene, clone size, J gene, D gene, CDR3 DNA, CDR3 protein. D genes are given only for firm matches. Size is omitted from some rows. Given values are once, few, many or a class for expanded clones.

>TRBV5-1|.|TRBJ1-2|TRBD1
TGCGCCAGCAGCTTGGACAGGGGAAGGGGCTACACCTTC
CASSLDRGRGYTF
>TRBV4-1|.|TRBJ1-2|TRBD1
TGCGCCAGCAGCCAAGGGGACAGGGTAGTGGGTGGCTACACCTTC
CASSQGDRVVGGYTF
>TRBV27|once|TRBJ1-4|.
TGTGCCAGCAGTCCCGGGGTTTCTAATGAAAAACTGTTTTTT
CASSPGVSNEKLFF
>TRBV6-1|.|TRBJ2-3|.
TGTGCCAGCAGTGAAAGGCCTGTGGACAACACAGATACGCAGTATTTT
CASSERPVDNTDTQYF
>TRBV29-1|.|TRBJ1-5|.
TGCAGCGTTGCGTCAGGGGTCGGTCAGCCCCAGCATTTT
CSVASGVGQPQHF
>TRBV14|.|TRBJ1-6|TRBD1
TGTGCCAGCAGCCGGAGGGGGCCAACTTCACCCCTCCACTTT
CASSRRGPTSPLHF
>TRBV28|many|TRBJ1-5|TRBD1
TGTGCCAGCAGTTTATCGGGACAGGGCAATCAGCCCCAGCATTTT
CASSLSGQGNQPQHF
>TRBV7-8|.|TRBJ1-1|.
TGTGCCAGCAGCGCGAGTGACAAGCCGGTGTACACTGAAGCTTTCTTT
CASSASDKPVYTEAFF
>TRBV6-1|.|TRBJ2-5|TRBD2
TGTGCCAGCGGCGGGGGGTGGGAGACCCAGTACTTC
CASGGGWETQYF
>TRBV9|.|TRBJ1-6|.
TGTGCCAGCAGCGTAGGTGACGCAGGCTCACCCCTCCACTTT
CASSVGDAGSPLHF
>TRBV18|.|TRBJ2-5|TRBD2
TGTGCCAGCTCACCCGGGACTAGGGGTGAGACCCAGTACTTC
CASSPGTRGETQYF
>TRBV6-5|few|TRBJ1-1|TRBD1
TGTGCCAGCAGACCCATCGAGACAGGGAGAGAAGCTTTCTTT
CASRPIETGREAFF
>TRBV25-1|once|TRBJ2-7|TRBD1
TGTGCCAGCAGTGATTCACGGACAGGGAGCTCCTACGAGCAGTACTTC
CASSDSRTGSSYEQYF
>TRBV6-5|.|TRBJ1-1|TRBD1
TGTGCCAGCAGCTTCCAAGGACAGGTGAACACTGAAGCTTTCTTT
CASSFQGQVNTEAFF
>TRBV5-1|.|TRBJ2-3|.
TGCGCCAGCAGCTTCCAGGGGATTAACACAGATACGCAGTATTTT
CASSFQGINTDTQYF
>TRBV7-6|.|TRBJ1-1|.
TGTGCCAGCAGCCAGCCCGCAGAGGCCACTGAAGCTTTCTTT
CASSQPAEATEAFF